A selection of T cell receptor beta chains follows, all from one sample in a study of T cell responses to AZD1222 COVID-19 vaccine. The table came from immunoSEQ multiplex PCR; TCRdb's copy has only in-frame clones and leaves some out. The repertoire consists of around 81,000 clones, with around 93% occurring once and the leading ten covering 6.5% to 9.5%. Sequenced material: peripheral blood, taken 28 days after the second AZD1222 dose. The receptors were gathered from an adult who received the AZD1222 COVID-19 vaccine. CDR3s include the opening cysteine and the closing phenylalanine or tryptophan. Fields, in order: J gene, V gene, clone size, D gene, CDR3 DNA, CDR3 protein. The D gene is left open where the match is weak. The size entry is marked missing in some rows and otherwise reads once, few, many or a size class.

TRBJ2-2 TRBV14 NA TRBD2 TGTGCCAGCAGCCAAGCGGGAGGGCCCCACACCGGGGAGCTGTTTTTT CASSQAGGPHTGELFF
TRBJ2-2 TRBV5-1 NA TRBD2 TGCGCCAGCAGCTTTGGGTTACTAGCGGGAGGGCCAGAGAACACCGGGGAGCTGTTTTTT CASSFGLLAGGPENTGELFF
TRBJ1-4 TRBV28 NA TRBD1 TGTGCCAGCAGACTCGGGACAGGGGCACATGAAAAACTGTTTTTT CASRLGTGAHEKLFF
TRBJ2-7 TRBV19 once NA TGTGCCAGTAGTATAGAATGGGGCACCTACGAGCAGTACTTC CASSIEWGTYEQYF
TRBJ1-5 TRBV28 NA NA TGTGCCAGCACCAGGTGGGGAGGTCAGCCCCAGCATTTT CASTRWGGQPQHF
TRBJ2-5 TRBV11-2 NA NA TGTGCCAGCAGCTTAGTTATTGGAGCGAGTCTAGAGACCCAGTACTTC CASSLVIGASLETQYF
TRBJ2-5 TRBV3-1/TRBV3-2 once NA TGTGCCAGCAGCCAAGAGGGGTTGGGGAGTCAAGAGACCCAGTACTTC CASSQEGLGSQETQYF
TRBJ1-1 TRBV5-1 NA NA TGCGCCAGCAGCTTATCTAGCAAGAACACTGAAGCTTTCTTT CASSLSSKNTEAFF
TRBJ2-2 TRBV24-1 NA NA TGTGCCACCCGGCAGAACACCGGGGAGCTGTTTTTT CATRQNTGELFF
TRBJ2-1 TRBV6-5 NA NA TGTGCCAGCAGTCATCTAAGTGGTTACAATGAGCAGTTCTTC CASSHLSGYNEQFF
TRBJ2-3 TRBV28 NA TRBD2 TGTGCCAGCAGTTTATCAGGAGCGGGAGGGCAAGATACGCAGTATTTT CASSLSGAGGQDTQYF
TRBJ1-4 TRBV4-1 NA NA TGCGCCAGCAGCCAAAGGCAGTTTAATGAAAAACTGTTTTTT CASSQRQFNEKLFF
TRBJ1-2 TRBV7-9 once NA TGTGCCAGCAGTCGGACAGATGGCTACACCTTC CASSRTDGYTF
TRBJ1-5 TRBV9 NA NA TGTGCCTCGTCGGACTCCCTCGGGCCCCAGCATTTT CASSDSLGPQHF
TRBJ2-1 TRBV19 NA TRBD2 TGTGCCAGTAGTAGTCTAGCGGAACCTTACAATGAGCAGTTCTTC CASSSLAEPYNEQFF
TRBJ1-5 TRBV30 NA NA TGTGCCTGGAGCACAGGCGAAAATCAGCCCCAGCATTTT CAWSTGENQPQHF
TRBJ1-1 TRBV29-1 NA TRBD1 TGCAGCGTACAACGGCAGGGGGCGCGTATAACTGAAGCTTTCTTT CSVQRQGARITEAFF
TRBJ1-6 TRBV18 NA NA TGTGCCAGCTCACACAGCTTACAGAGCTCCTATAATTCACCCCTCCACTTT CASSHSLQSSYNSPLHF